The clone carrying this T cell receptor (beta chain) was observed a few times. The antigen remains unidentified. The CDR3 covers 13 residues. Trimming left V 5 bases short and J 1 base short, with 9 bases between. Germline loops: CDR1 ENHRY, CDR2 SYGVKD. This record comes from a study of T cells after yellow fever vaccination. Whole-study results and caveats: Clones that expanded after primary vaccination mostly reappeared after the booster (just over 95% CD4, approximately 87% CD8).

TCRdb itself ran the 5' RACE reads through MiXCR, one entry per CDR3 protein. The repertoire holds about 370,000 distinct CDR3 sequences, with around 10% as singletons. The sequence was obtained from a man between 18 and 35 years old who received the YFV17D yellow fever vaccine. The source was PBMCs, collected on the day of the first yellow fever vaccination. The rearrangement links TRBV10-3 to TRBJ2-7; D is uncertain. CDR3 amino acids: CAISSPGSYEQYF. The CDR3 DNA reads as TGTGCCATCAGTTCCCCGGGTTCCTACGAGCAGTACTTC.